This T cell receptor (beta chain) was sequenced for a study of identical twins. TCRdb itself ran the 5' RACE reads through MiXCR, one entry per CDR3 protein. The table has some 500,000 distinct CDR3 sequences, less than 25% seen once. The table lists this clonotype with a few counts. The antigen is not known. Study-wide results and limits: For out-of-frame alpha sequences shared by twins, low generation probability was in excess.

The CDR3 extends over 16 amino acids. V lost 5 bases and J 4 bases, leaving 20 bases between the germline ends. The V gene's germline CDR1 is SGHTA and CDR2 FQGNSA. These same records also appear under a second study, on T cells expressing NK-cell markers.

The specimen sequenced was CD4+ T cells sorted from blood. This chain connects TRBV7-2 to TRBJ2-5; tentative D call: TRBD2 (7 bases). The TCR comes from a woman younger than 30 in good health. The CDR3 spells CASSRRGSGIVETQYF. CDR3 sequence (DNA): TGTGCCAGCAGCCGTAGGGGGAGCGGGATCGTAGAGACCCAGTACTTC. Combining the CDR3 with reference TRBV7-2 and TRBJ2-5 gives the whole variable domain GAGVSQSPSNKVTEKGKDVELRCDPISGHTALYWYRQSLGQGLEFLIYFQGNSAPDKSGLPSDRFSAERTGGSVSTLTIQRTQQEDSAVYLCASSRRGSGIVETQYFGPGTRLLVL.